These T cell receptor beta chains were read from a single sample in a study of molecular identifiers for immune sequencing clone quantification. MiXCR was run by TCRdb on the PCR reads, yielding one entry per CDR3 protein. The sample consists of 550,000 to 750,000 distinct CDR3 sequences, 15% to 20% of them appearing once. Sequencing was performed on naive CD8+ T cells from blood, with Jurkat cell RNA spiked in. The source is a human donor in good health. Some libraries in this study had Jurkat cell RNA spiked in. CDR3s include the opening cysteine and the closing phenylalanine or tryptophan. The D gene is left open where the match is weak. Some rows mark clone size as missing; the rest say once, few, many or name a class of expanded clone.

>TRBV6-1|.|few|TRBJ2-7
TGTGCCAGCAGTGTTCGGGACACAGCCTACGAGCAGTACTTC
CASSVRDTAYEQYF
>TRBV20-1|TRBD2|.|TRBJ2-3
TGCAGTGCCACTAGCGGGGGAGGACCGACAGCGGATACGCAGTATTTT
CSATSGGGPTADTQYF
>TRBV20-1|.|.|TRBJ2-7
TGCAGTGCTAGAGATGGGGGAGGGGGCGCAATCTACGAGCAGTACTTC
CSARDGGGGAIYEQYF
>TRBV12-3/TRBV12-4|.|few|TRBJ2-5
TGTGCCGGCAGGGACCGGGACTCCTCCAGGGAGACCCAGTACTTC
CAGRDRDSSRETQYF
>TRBV4-1|TRBD2|many|TRBJ2-7
TGCGCCAGCAGCCAAGGGCTGGGAGGGCCTTCGGGGTACGAGCAGTACTTC
CASSQGLGGPSGYEQYF
>TRBV6-2/TRBV6-3|.|.|TRBJ2-2
TGTGCCAGCAGGACCGCTGTCCGCCCCCTAGCCCCGAACACCGGGGAGCTGTTTTTT
CASRTAVRPLAPNTGELFF
>TRBV20-1|.|many|TRBJ2-1
TGCAGTGCTAGAGTCATGGCGACCGCCTACAATGAGCAGTTCTTC
CSARVMATAYNEQFF
>TRBV27|.|many|TRBJ1-2
TGTGCCAGCAGTCCCCGTTTTAGTCCGGTAGACTATGGCTACACCTTC
CASSPRFSPVDYGYTF
>TRBV5-6|.|many|TRBJ1-4
TGTGCCAGCAGCTACTGGGATTCCGTAGGAACTAATGAAAAACTGTTTTTT
CASSYWDSVGTNEKLFF
>TRBV7-9|TRBD1|few|TRBJ2-7
TGTGCCAGCAGCTCCCCGACAGGGCGCGAGCAGTACTTC
CASSSPTGREQYF
>TRBV24-1|.|many|TRBJ2-2
TGTGCCACCATAGCGAACACCGGGGAGCTGTTTTTT
CATIANTGELFF
>TRBV20-1|.|many|TRBJ2-7
TGCAGCGCACAACTGGTTGGGAACGAGCAGTACTTC
CSAQLVGNEQYF
>TRBV7-9|.|many|TRBJ2-2
TGTGCCAGCAGCAACACACAGGATGGGACCGGGGAGCTGTTTTTT
CASSNTQDGTGELFF
>TRBV7-3|TRBD2|many|TRBJ2-5
TGTGCCAGCAGGCAACTCGGACTAGAAGAGACCCAGTACTTC
CASRQLGLEETQYF
>TRBV3-1|.|many|TRBJ1-5
TGTGCCAGCAGCCAGGGGCAGGGGATCAATCAGCCCCAGCATTTT
CASSQGQGINQPQHF
>TRBV10-2|TRBD1|few|TRBJ1-4
TGCGCCAGCAGTGAACCGGGACAGGGGGGTGAAAAACTGTTTTTT
CASSEPGQGGEKLFF
>TRBV4-1|.|few|TRBJ1-2
TGCGCCAGCAGCCAAGATTGGGCTTTAGATTCATATGGCTACACCTTC
CASSQDWALDSYGYTF
>TRBV20-1|.|many|TRBJ2-7
TGCAGTGCTACCACGTACGCCTACGAGCAGTACTTC
CSATTYAYEQYF
>TRBV9|.|many|TRBJ2-6
TGTGCCAGCAGCGCATCGTTAACCGGGACCCCTAGTTCTGGGGCCAACGTCCTGACTTTC
CASSASLTGTPSSGANVLTF
>TRBV6-1|.|many|TRBJ1-4
TGTGCCAGCAGACAGAAGAATGAAAAACTGTTTTTT
CASRQKNEKLFF